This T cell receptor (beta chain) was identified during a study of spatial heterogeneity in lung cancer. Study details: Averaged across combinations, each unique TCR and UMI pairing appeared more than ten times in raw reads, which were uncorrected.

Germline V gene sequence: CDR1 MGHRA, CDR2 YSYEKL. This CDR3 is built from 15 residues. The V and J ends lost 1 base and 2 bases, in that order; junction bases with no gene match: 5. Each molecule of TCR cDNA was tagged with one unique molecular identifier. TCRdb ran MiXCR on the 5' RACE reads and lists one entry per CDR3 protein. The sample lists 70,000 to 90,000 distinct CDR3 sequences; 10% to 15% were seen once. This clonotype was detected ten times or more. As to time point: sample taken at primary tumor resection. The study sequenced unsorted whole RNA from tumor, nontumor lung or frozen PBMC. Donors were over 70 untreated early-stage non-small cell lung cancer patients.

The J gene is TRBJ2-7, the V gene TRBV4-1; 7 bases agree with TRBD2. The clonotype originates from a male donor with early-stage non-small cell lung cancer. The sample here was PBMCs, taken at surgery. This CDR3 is CASSQVAAGAYEQYF. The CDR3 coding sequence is TGCGCCAGCAGCCAAGTGGCGGCGGGAGCCTACGAGCAGTACTTC.